These 16 T cell receptor beta chains were sequenced from one sample in a study of control samples from healthy donors and cancer patients. This table comes from immunoSEQ multiplex PCR, and its TCRdb copy is limited to in-frame clones, with some not included. The table lists fewer than 250,000 clones, about nine tenths of them singletons. Sequenced: blood. The receptors derive from a man aged 30 to 45 in good health.

V usage is TRBV28 and J usage is TRBJ1-2; 11 bases match TRBD1. The CDR3 is made up of 14 amino acids. Germline CDR1 and CDR2: MDHEN and SYDVKM. The ends lost 5 bases at V and 7 bases at J; junction bases unmatched: 6. CDR3 DNA sequence: TGTGCCAGCAGTAGCTACGGACAGGGGGCTGGCTACACCTTC. Amino acids: CASSSYGQGAGYTF.

CDR3 region: CASSSLSFGGDYGYTF. The CDR3 bases are TGTGCCAGCAGTTCGTTATCCTTCGGGGGCGACTATGGCTACACCTTC. The chain joins TRBV6-2 or TRBV6-3 to TRBJ1-2; a weak D match, TRBD1 (6 bases). Germline V gene sequence: CDR1 MNHEY, CDR2 SVGEGT. The length of the CDR3 is 16 residues. Trimming took 4 bases from V and 3 from J, leaving 18 bases between them.

This rearrangement joins TRBV6-5 to TRBJ1-1; D is possibly TRBD1 (6 bases). Germline CDR1 and CDR2: MNHEY and SVGAGI. Trimming took off 6 bases at V and 1 base at J, with 9 bases between the two ends. This CDR3 is built from 13 residues. The CDR3 DNA is TGTGCCAGCAGACAGGGACAGAACACTGAAGCTTTCTTT. This translates into CASRQGQNTEAFF.

As DNA, the CDR3 is TGTGCCAGCAGCTTTCCGTGGGGCTACGAGCAGTACTTC. Residues: CASSFPWGYEQYF. The rearrangement uses TRBV11-2 and TRBJ2-7, with D uncertain. The CDR3 runs to 13 residues. From germline, CDR1 is SGHAT and CDR2 FQNNGV. Trimming cost V 3 bases and J 3 bases, with 9 bases left between them.

The chain combines TRBV3-1 (or the pseudogene TRBV3-2) with TRBJ2-3, with D possibly called TRBD1 or TRBD2 (5 bases each). The V gene's germline CDR1 is LGHDT and CDR2 YNNKEL (reference sequence). The V end lost 1 base, the J end lost 2 bases, and 13 bases lay between the germline ends. This CDR3 has 16 amino acids. The CDR3 bases are TGTGCCAGCAGCCAAGGTCCAGGGAGACACACAGATACGCAGTATTTT. Translating it yields CASSQGPGRHTDTQYF.

This clone was counted a single time. This chain uses TRBV11-2 with TRBJ1-4, with a possible D match to TRBD1 (5 bases). Trimming removed 0 bases from V and 5 bases from J, with 13 bases in between. CDR3 length: 16 amino acids. Germline V gene lookup returns CDR1 SGHAT and CDR2 FQNNGV. DNA for the CDR3: TGTGCCAGCAGCTTAGAAGGGACTCTTCAAAATGAAAAACTGTTTTTT. This encodes CASSLEGTLQNEKLFF.

The V gene is TRBV24-1, the J gene TRBJ2-1, with D possibly being TRBD1 (6 bases). V was shortened by 7 bases and J by 8 bases, with 20 bases between the two germline ends. Germline assignment: CDR1 KGHDR and CDR2 SFDVKD. This CDR3 has 15 amino acids. CDR3 in DNA: TGTGCCACCAGCTACAGGGAAGACCTTGGGGATGAGCAGTTCTTC. Translated, it gives CATSYREDLGDEQFF.

The chain has TRBV19 and TRBJ1-1, with 7 bases fitting TRBD1. This CDR3 region has 13 residues. Losses at the gene ends were 10 bases for V and 2 bases for J; bases not matched to a gene: 7. Germline V lookup: CDR1 LNHDA, CDR2 SQIVND (reference sequence). CDR3 in DNA: TGTGCCACCTTCAAGGGGGCAAACACTGAAGCTTTCTTT. It specifies CATFKGANTEAFF.

This rearrangement joins TRBV2 to TRBJ1-1; D uncertain. The V gene lost 3 bases and the J gene lost 4 bases, with 6 bases spanning the gap. The CDR3 runs 12 residues. Germline V CDR1 and CDR2: SNHLY, FYNNEI. The CDR3 here is CASSEVGTEAFF. Written as DNA, the CDR3 is TGTGCCAGCAGTGAGGTAGGCACTGAAGCTTTCTTT.

The V gene is TRBV29-1, the J gene TRBJ2-5, with 9 nucleotides matching TRBD1. The CDR3 has 12 residues. Germline V gives CDR1 SQVTM, CDR2 ANQGSEA. Trimming at V came to 3 bases and at J to 4 bases, leaving 0 bases not matched to a gene. The CDR3 bases are TGCAGCGTTGAGGACAGGGGAGAGACCCAGTACTTC. Translated, it gives CSVEDRGETQYF.

V gene TRBV19 combines with J gene TRBJ2-5; 10 nucleotides align to TRBD2. The CDR3 contains 16 residues. CDR1 is LNHDA, CDR2 SQIVND, per germline (reference sequence). Losses at the gene ends were 5 bases for V and 4 bases for J; bases not matched to a gene: 10. CDR3 DNA: TGTGCCAGTAGTGACCCCCGAGCGGGGGGGCGAGAGACCCAGTACTTC. It yields the protein CASSDPRAGGRETQYF.

Remarks on this clone: An end of the junction does not agree with germline; a read error may underlie this. The V gene is TRBV7-9, the J gene TRBJ2-7; 8 nucleotides line up with TRBD1. CDR1 and CDR2 from the germline V gene are SEHNR and FQNEAQ (reference sequence). CDR3 length equals 14 residues. CDR3 nucleotide sequence: TGTGTCAGCAGCTCCCGGCGGACAGGGTCCGAGCAGTACTTC. This gives the protein CVSSSRRTGSEQYF.

The J gene is TRBJ2-7, the V gene TRBV6-5, with 11 bases that match TRBD2. Trimming removed 7 bases from V and 8 bases from J; junction bases left unmatched: 10. The CDR3 totals 14 residues. CDR1 and CDR2 from the germline V gene are MNHEY and SVGAGI. Here the CDR3 DNA reads TGTGCCAGCATGGGCGGGACTAGCGGCGTCAAGCAGTACTTC. Translation: CASMGGTSGVKQYF.

The V and J genes are TRBV2 and TRBJ1-6; 7 bases fit TRBD1. V lost 8 bases, J lost 10 bases, and 11 bases stayed unmatched. CDR1 is SNHLY, CDR2 FYNNEI, per germline. The CDR3 loop spans 14 amino acids. DNA of the CDR3: TGTGCCAGCCGGGGGAGGACAGGCGGGTCACCCCTCCACTTT. It specifies CASRGRTGGSPLHF.

This chain links TRBV6-5 with TRBJ1-2; D ambiguous. Trimming removed 5 bases at V and 7 bases at J, with 5 bases between. Germline V gene lookup returns CDR1 MNHEY and CDR2 SVGAGI. The CDR3 has 10 residues. The chain's CDR3 is CASSHRGYTF. The CDR3 bases are TGTGCCAGCAGTCACCGTGGCTACACCTTC.

This chain uses TRBV27 with TRBJ1-2, with D possibly matching TRBD1 (6 bases). Trimming removed 2 bases at V and 6 bases at J, with 16 bases between. The V gene's germline CDR1 is MNHEY and CDR2 SMNVEV (reference sequence). The CDR3 is 15 residues long. The CDR3 sequence: CASSLGWGRRDGYTF. For the CDR3, the DNA is TGTGCCAGCAGTTTAGGGTGGGGGCGAAGGGATGGCTACACCTTC.